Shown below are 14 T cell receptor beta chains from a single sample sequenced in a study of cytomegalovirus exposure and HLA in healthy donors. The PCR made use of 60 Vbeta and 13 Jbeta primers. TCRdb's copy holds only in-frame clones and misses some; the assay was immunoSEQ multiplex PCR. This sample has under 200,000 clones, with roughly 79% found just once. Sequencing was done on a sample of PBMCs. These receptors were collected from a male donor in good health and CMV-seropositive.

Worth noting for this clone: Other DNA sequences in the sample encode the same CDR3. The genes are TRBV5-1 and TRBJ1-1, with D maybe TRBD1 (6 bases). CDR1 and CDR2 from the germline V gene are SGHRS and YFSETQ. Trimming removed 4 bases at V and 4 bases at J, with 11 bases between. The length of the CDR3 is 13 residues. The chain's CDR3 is CASSPRGGTEAFF. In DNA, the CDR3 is TGCGCCAGCAGCCCGCGAGGGGGCACTGAAGCTTTCTTT.

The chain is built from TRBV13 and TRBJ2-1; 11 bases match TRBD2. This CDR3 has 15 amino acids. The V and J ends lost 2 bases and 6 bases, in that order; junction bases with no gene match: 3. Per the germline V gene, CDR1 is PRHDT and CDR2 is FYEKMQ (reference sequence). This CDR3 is CASSLRTSGLNEQFF. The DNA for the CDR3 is TGTGCCAGCAGCTTACGGACTAGCGGGCTCAATGAGCAGTTCTTC.

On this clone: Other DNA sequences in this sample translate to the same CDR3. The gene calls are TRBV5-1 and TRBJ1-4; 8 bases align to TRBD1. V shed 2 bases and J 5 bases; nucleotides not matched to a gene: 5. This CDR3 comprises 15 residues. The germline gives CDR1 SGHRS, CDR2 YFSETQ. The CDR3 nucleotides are TGCGCCAGCAGCTTAAGACAGGGGAGAAATGAAAAACTGTTTTTT. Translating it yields CASSLRQGRNEKLFF.

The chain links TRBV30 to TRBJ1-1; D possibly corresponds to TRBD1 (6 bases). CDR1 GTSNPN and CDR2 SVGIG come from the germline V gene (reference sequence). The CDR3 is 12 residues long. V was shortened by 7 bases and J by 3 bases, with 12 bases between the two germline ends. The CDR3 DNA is TGTGCCTACACTCCAGGGGACACTGAAGCTTTCTTT. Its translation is CAYTPGDTEAFF.

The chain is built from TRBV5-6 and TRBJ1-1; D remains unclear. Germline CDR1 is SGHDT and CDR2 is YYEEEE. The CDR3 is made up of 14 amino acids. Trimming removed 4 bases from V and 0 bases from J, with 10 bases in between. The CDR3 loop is CASSRRRMNTEAFF. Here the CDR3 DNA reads TGTGCCAGCAGCCGCCGGAGAATGAACACTGAAGCTTTCTTT. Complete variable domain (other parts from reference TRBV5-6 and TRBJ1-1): DAGVTQSPTHLIKTRGQQVTLRCSPKSGHDTVSWYQQALGQGPQFIFQYYEEEERQRGNFPDRFSGHQFPNYSSELNVNALLLGDSALYLCASSRRRMNTEAFFGQGTRLTVV.

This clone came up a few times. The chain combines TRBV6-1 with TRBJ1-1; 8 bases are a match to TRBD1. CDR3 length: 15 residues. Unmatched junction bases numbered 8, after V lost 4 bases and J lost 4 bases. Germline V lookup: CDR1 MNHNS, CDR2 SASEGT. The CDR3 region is CASSVGQGGGTEAFF. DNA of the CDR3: TGTGCCAGCAGTGTCGGACAGGGTGGGGGCACTGAAGCTTTCTTT.

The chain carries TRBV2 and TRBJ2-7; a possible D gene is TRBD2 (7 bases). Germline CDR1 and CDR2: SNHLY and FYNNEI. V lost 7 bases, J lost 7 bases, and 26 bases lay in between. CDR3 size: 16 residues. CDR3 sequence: CASNRGMRGGSGEQYF. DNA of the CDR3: TGTGCCAGCAATCGGGGGATGAGGGGGGGGTCCGGAGAGCAGTACTTC.

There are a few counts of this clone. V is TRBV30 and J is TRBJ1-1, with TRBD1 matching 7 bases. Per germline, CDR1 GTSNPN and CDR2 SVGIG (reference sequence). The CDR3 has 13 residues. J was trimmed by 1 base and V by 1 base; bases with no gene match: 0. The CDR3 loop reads CAWSAGGNTEAFF. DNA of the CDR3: TGTGCCTGGAGTGCAGGGGGGAACACTGAAGCTTTCTTT.

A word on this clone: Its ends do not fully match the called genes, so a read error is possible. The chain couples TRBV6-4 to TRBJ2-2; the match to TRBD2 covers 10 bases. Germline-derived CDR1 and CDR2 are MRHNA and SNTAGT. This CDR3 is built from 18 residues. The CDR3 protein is CASSDSGSGGPELGEPFF. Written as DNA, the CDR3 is TGTGCCAGCAGTGACAGTGGTAGCGGGGGGCCTGAACTCGGGGAGCCGTTTTTT.

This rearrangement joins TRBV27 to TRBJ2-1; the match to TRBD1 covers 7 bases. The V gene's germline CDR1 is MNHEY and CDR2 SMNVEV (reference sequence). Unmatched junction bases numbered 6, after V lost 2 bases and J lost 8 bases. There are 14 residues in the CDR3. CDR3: CASSLGDSTDEQFF. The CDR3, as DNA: TGTGCCAGCAGTTTAGGGGACAGTACGGATGAGCAGTTCTTC.

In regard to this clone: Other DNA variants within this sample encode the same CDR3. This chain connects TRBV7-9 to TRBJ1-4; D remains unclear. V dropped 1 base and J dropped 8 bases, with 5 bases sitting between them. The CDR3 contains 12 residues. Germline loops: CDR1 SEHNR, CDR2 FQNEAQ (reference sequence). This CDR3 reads CASSLGGEKLFF. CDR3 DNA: TGTGCCAGCAGCTTAGGAGGAGAAAAACTGTTTTTT.

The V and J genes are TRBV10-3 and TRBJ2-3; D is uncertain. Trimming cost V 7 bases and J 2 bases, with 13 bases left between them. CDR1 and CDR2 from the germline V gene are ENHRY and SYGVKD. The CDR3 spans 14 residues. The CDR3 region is CAIMAAPATDTQYF. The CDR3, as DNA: TGTGCCATCATGGCGGCTCCGGCCACAGATACGCAGTATTTT.

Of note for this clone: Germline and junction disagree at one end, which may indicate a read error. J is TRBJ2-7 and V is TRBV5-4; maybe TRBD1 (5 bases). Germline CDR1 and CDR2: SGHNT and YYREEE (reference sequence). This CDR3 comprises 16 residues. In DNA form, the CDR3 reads TGTGCCAGCGCCGGGTCCGGACCAGGGTCTCTCTACGAGCAGCACTTC. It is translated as CASAGSGPGSLYEQHF.

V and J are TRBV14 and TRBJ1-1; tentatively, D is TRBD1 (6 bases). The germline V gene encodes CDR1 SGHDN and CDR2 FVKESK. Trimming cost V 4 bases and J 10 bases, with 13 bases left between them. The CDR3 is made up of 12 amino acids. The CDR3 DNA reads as TGTGCCAGCAGCCCCATTAGGGGGGGAGCTTTCTTT. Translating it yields CASSPIRGGAFF.